The 25 T cell receptor beta chains given below trace back to one sample, sequenced in a study of T cells and Merkel cell carcinoma outcomes. Using immunoSEQ multiplex PCR, the repertoire was profiled, and TCRdb retains in-frame clones only, with some absent. The data show around 3,500 clones, approximately 92% seen once. Specimen: tumor tissue from Merkel cell carcinoma. Receptors originate from a human donor with Merkel cell carcinoma.

V gene TRBV29-1 combines with J gene TRBJ2-5; perhaps TRBD1 as D (6 bases). V was cut by 6 bases and J by 5 bases, with 16 bases left in between. The germline gives CDR1 SQVTM, CDR2 ANQGSEA. The CDR3 totals 13 residues. The CDR3 DNA follows: TGCAGCGTAGTGGCAGGGGCAGGGGAGACCCAGTACTTC. Its translation is CSVVAGAGETQYF.

The chain employs TRBV7-8 and TRBJ2-2; D gene uncertain. Germline values: CDR1 SGHVS, CDR2 FQNEAQ. With 0 bases removed from V and 9 bases from J, the gap between germline ends came to 14 bases. The CDR3 extends over 15 amino acids. The CDR3 loop is CASSLALELGWELFF. The CDR3 bases are TGTGCCAGCAGCTTAGCTCTTGAACTGGGGTGGGAGCTGTTTTTT.

CDR3 amino acids: CASSVGTGVQPQHF. The CDR3 DNA sequence: TGTGCCAGCAGCGTTGGGACAGGGGTCCAGCCCCAGCATTTT. The chain employs TRBV9 and TRBJ1-5; 10 bases map to TRBD1. The V gene's germline CDR1 is SGDLS and CDR2 YYNGEE. V lost 2 bases, J lost 7 bases, and 3 bases stayed unmatched. CDR3 length equals 14 residues.

This chain connects TRBV29-1 to TRBJ1-1; D is perhaps TRBD1 (6 bases). This CDR3 spans 12 amino acids. Germline-derived CDR1 and CDR2 are SQVTM and ANQGSEA. V lost 7 bases to trimming and J lost 2 bases, with 11 bases between them. CDR3 DNA: TGCAGCGCTCGGGACATAAACACTGAAGCTTTCTTT. Protein: CSARDINTEAFF. Full variable domain (remainder filled in from reference TRBV29-1 and TRBJ1-1): SAVISQKPSRDICQRGTSLTIQCQVDSQVTMMFWYRQQPGQSLTLIATANQGSEATYESGFVIDKFPISRPNLTFSTLTVSNMSPEDSSIYLCSARDINTEAFFGQGTRLTVV.

This chain joins TRBV7-9 and TRBJ2-3; D is unresolved. The ends were cut back, 8 bases at V and 2 bases at J, with 5 bases in the middle. The CDR3 is 11 residues long. The germline V gene has CDR1 SEHNR and CDR2 FQNEAQ (reference sequence). The chain's CDR3 is CASDDTDTQYF. DNA of the CDR3: TGTGCCAGCGACGACACAGATACGCAGTATTTT.

This clone is a singleton in its sample. The gene calls are TRBV28 and TRBJ1-5; no firm D call. In germline, CDR1 is MDHEN, CDR2 SYDVKM. The germline V and J ends were trimmed by 5 bases and 4 bases, with 9 bases remaining between them. CDR3 length equals 13 residues. CDR3 region: CASSMDVNQPQHF. The CDR3 nucleotides read TGTGCCAGCAGTATGGACGTAAATCAGCCCCAGCATTTT.

CDR3 in DNA: TGTGCCAGCAGCGTGGGTGAGAGCACAGATACGCAGTATTTT. Amino acids: CASSVGESTDTQYF. The chain couples TRBV9 to TRBJ2-3; D is uncertain. V lost 2 bases, J lost 0 bases, and 7 bases lay in between. The length of the CDR3 is 14 residues. CDR1 is SGDLS, CDR2 YYNGEE, per germline.

The CDR3 DNA sequence: TGTGCCAGCAGCTCAGGGGGGACAGGAGGGGAGTACTTC. This codes for CASSSGGTGGEYF. The chain is built from TRBV7-6 and TRBJ2-7; the match to TRBD1 covers 8 bases. Germline loops: CDR1 SGHVS, CDR2 FNYEAQ. V shed 4 bases, J shed 11 bases, and the junction held 10 bases outside the gene matches. The CDR3 is 13 residues long.

The CDR3 DNA reads as TGTGCCAGCAGCATTCGACAGGGGCGGGACGAGCAGTACTTC. Translating gives CASSIRQGRDEQYF. The V call is TRBV13, the J call TRBJ2-7; 8 nucleotides align to TRBD1. The CDR3 extends over 14 amino acids. The germline CDR1 and CDR2 sequences are PRHDT and FYEKMQ (reference sequence). J lost 5 bases, V lost 5 bases, and 8 bases had no gene match. Looking up the rest from reference TRBV13 and TRBJ2-7 gives the full variable domain: AAGVIQSPRHLIKEKRETATLKCYPIPRHDTVYWYQQGPGQDPQFLISFYEKMQSDKGSIPDRFSAQQFSDYHSELNMSSLELGDSALYFCASSIRQGRDEQYFGPGTRLTVT.

The chain has TRBV29-1 and TRBJ1-2, with a possible D match to TRBD1 (5 bases). Germline-derived CDR1 and CDR2 are SQVTM and ANQGSEA. The CDR3 is 13 amino acids. V was cut by 4 bases and J by 7 bases, with 16 bases left in between. In DNA, the CDR3 is TGCAGCGTTGTCGAGAGTCGCAGGGCTGGCTACACCTTC. It translates to CSVVESRRAGYTF.

The chain joins TRBV7-2 to TRBJ2-5; 8 positions agree with TRBD1. The V segment lost 5 bases and the J segment 7 bases; nucleotides outside the gene matches: 9. Looked up from germline, CDR1 is SGHTA and CDR2 is FQGNSA. The CDR3 runs to 14 residues. The CDR3 coding sequence is TGTGCCAGCAGCGCCCGACAGGGGAGCTTGACCCAGTACTTC. Protein sequence: CASSARQGSLTQYF.

The chain combines TRBV5-6 with TRBJ1-6, with TRBD1 as a possible D gene (5 bases). There are 16 residues in the CDR3. CDR1 is SGHDT and CDR2 is YYEEEE in the germline V gene. Trimming took off 2 bases at V and 5 bases at J, with 14 bases between the two ends. In DNA form, the CDR3 reads TGTGCCAGCAGCTTATATGCCGGGGACGATAATTCACCCCTCCACTTT. Amino acids: CASSLYAGDDNSPLHF.

This clone was recorded a few times. The sample contains more than one DNA sequence encoding this CDR3. The V gene is TRBV27, the J gene TRBJ1-5; unclear D gene. V dropped 8 bases and J dropped 0 bases, with 11 bases sitting between them. The length of the CDR3 is 14 residues. Germline CDR1 MNHEY, CDR2 SMNVEV (reference sequence). For the CDR3, the DNA is TGTGCCAGCGGACTAGGGTTTAGCAATCAGCCCCAGCATTTT. This sequence encodes CASGLGFSNQPQHF.

The chain has TRBV7-9 and TRBJ2-3, with D possibly matching TRBD2 (5 bases). Trimming removed 2 bases from V and 0 bases from J, with 12 bases in between. CDR1 and CDR2 from the germline V gene are SEHNR and FQNEAQ (reference sequence). There are 16 residues in the CDR3. The CDR3 sequence is CASSLRRGSSTDTQYF. CDR3 bases: TGTGCCAGCAGCTTACGTCGGGGATCTAGCACAGATACGCAGTATTTT. The full variable domain, with the rest looked up from reference TRBV7-9 and TRBJ2-3, is DTGVSQNPRHKITKRGQNVTFRCDPISEHNRLYWYRQTLGQGPEFLTYFQNEAQLEKSRLLSDRFSAERPKGSFSTLEIQRTEQGDSAMYLCASSLRRGSSTDTQYFGPGTRLTVL.

V usage is TRBV28 and J usage is TRBJ1-2; no firm D call. Per the germline V gene, CDR1 is MDHEN and CDR2 is SYDVKM. V lost 3 bases to trimming and J lost 0 bases, with 8 bases between them. CDR3 length equals 14 residues. The chain's CDR3 is CASSFHLANYGYTF. The DNA for the CDR3 is TGTGCCAGCAGTTTTCACTTAGCTAACTATGGCTACACCTTC.

This clone was observed a handful of times. The chain links TRBV2 to TRBJ1-4; weak D call: TRBD1 (5 bases). The CDR3 spans 14 residues. CDR1 is SNHLY, CDR2 FYNNEI, per germline. V gave up 8 bases and J gave up 3 bases, with 13 bases separating them. The CDR3 reads CASFGRDSNEKLFF. In nucleotides, the CDR3 is TGTGCCAGCTTCGGTCGGGACTCTAATGAAAAACTGTTTTTT.

The chain uses TRBV5-1 and TRBJ2-3; TRBD2 agrees at 10 bases. The V gene end was trimmed by 4 bases and the J gene end by 1 base; junction bases not matched to a gene: 9. The germline gives CDR1 SGHRS, CDR2 YFSETQ. CDR3 length: 17 residues. This chain's CDR3 is CASSLNVGTSGTDTQYF. In DNA, the CDR3 is TGCGCCAGCAGCCTAAATGTCGGGACTAGCGGCACAGATACGCAGTATTTT.

J is TRBJ2-5 and V is TRBV7-3, with 8 bases lining up with TRBD2. The ends lost 5 bases at V and 5 bases at J; junction bases unmatched: 7. Germline lookup yields CDR1 SGHTA and CDR2 FQGTGA. The CDR3 has 14 amino acids. The DNA of the CDR3 is TGTGCCAGCAGCGCTAAGCGGGAGAGTGAGACCCAGTACTTC. Translation gives CASSAKRESETQYF.

This rearrangement joins TRBV9 to TRBJ2-7, with a tentative D call TRBD1 (6 bases). The germline V gene encodes CDR1 SGDLS and CDR2 YYNGEE. This CDR3 is 16 amino acids long. Between the trimmed V and J ends, which lost 0 bases and 0 bases, there was a span of 13 bases. CDR3: CASSVGEGESSYEQYF. Written as DNA, the CDR3 is TGTGCCAGCAGCGTAGGAGAGGGGGAAAGCTCCTACGAGCAGTACTTC.

The chain joins TRBV6-6 to TRBJ2-7; possibly TRBD1 for D (5 bases). The CDR3 runs to 14 residues. V gave up 6 bases and J gave up 1 base, with 13 bases separating them. From germline, CDR1 is MNHNY and CDR2 SVGAGI (reference sequence). CDR3 sequence: CASSPVQGSYEQYF. The CDR3 DNA sequence: TGTGCCAGCAGCCCCGTGCAGGGTTCCTACGAGCAGTACTTC.

Concerning this clone itself: An end of the junction does not agree with germline; a read error may underlie this. The J gene is TRBJ2-5, the V gene TRBV20-1; the D gene is possibly TRBD2 (5 bases). The CDR3 is 11 residues long. CDR1 and CDR2 (germline): DFQATT, SNEGSKA (reference sequence). CDR3 bases: TGCGTGGCGGAGGACCAAGAAACCCAGTACTTC. Its translation is CVAEDQETQYF.

The chain links TRBV11-2 to TRBJ2-5; TRBD2 aligns across 7 bases. V was pared by 1 base and J by 5 bases, with 10 bases of the junction left unmatched. Germline V lookup: CDR1 SGHAT, CDR2 FQNNGV. The CDR3 totals 16 residues. As DNA, the CDR3 is TGTGCCAGCAGCTTAGCTGGAGCGGGATCAGGGGAGACCCAGTACTTC. Residues: CASSLAGAGSGETQYF.

This clone was picked up a small number of times. The chain carries TRBV16 and TRBJ1-2; D uncertain. The V gene's germline CDR1 is KGHSY and CDR2 FQNENV. V was shortened by 2 bases and J by 8 bases, with 12 bases between the two germline ends. The CDR3 contains 13 residues. The CDR3 DNA reads as TGTGCCAGCAGCCAAGAACGGGTAGGGGGCTACACCTTC. The encoded protein is CASSQERVGGYTF.

This clone was recorded once. This chain connects TRBV2 to TRBJ1-3; perhaps TRBD1 as D (5 bases). This CDR3 comprises 13 residues. From germline, CDR1 is SNHLY and CDR2 FYNNEI. Trimming cost V 5 bases and J 10 bases, with 15 bases left between them. CDR3 DNA sequence: TGTGCCAGCAGTTTTGACCCCAGGGATACCATATATTTT. Its protein is CASSFDPRDTIYF.

The chain has TRBV21-1 and TRBJ2-7; no DNA check was done on the table's D call, TRBD1. TRBV21-1 corresponds to a pseudogene. This CDR3 region has 16 residues. The CDR3 nucleotides read TGTGCCAGCAGCGCCTACTCGACAGGGGGCCCTTCCGAGCAGTACTTC. This translates into CASSAYSTGGPSEQYF.